This TCR beta chain derives from a study of spatial heterogeneity in lung cancer. This clonotype was recorded at least ten times. TCRdb re-analysed the 5' RACE reads in MiXCR, keeping a single row per CDR3 protein. Of some 53,000 distinct CDR3 sequences listed, about 7% were seen once; the top ten hold less than 3.5%. Looked up from germline, CDR1 is SEHNR and CDR2 is FQNEAQ (reference sequence). This CDR3 has 15 residues. Between the trimmed V and J ends, which lost 5 bases and 3 bases, there was a span of 13 bases. The time point is: sample taken at primary tumor resection. Without sorting, whole RNA was sequenced from tumor, nontumor lung or frozen PBMC. Patients with untreated early-stage non-small cell lung cancer, numbering 72, were the donors.

The chain is built from TRBV7-9 and TRBJ1-4, with D unclear. This clonotype originated in a female donor with early-stage non-small cell lung cancer. This specimen consisted of PBMCs, obtained at surgery. As DNA, the CDR3 is TGTGCCAGCAGCCTGGAGAACAGCCCTAATGAAAAACTGTTTTTT. Translation: CASSLENSPNEKLFF.